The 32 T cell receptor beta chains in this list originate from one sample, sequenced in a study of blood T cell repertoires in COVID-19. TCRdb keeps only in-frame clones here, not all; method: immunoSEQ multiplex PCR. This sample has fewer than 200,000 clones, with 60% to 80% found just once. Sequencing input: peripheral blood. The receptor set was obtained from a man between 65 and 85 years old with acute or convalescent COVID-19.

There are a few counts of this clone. The CDR3 DNA is TGTGCCAGCAGTTACTCGCGCGCTTCTGAAGCTTTCTTT. Residues: CASSYSRASEAFF. The chain employs TRBV6-5 and TRBJ1-1; D is unclear. Germline V gene lookup returns CDR1 MNHEY and CDR2 SVGAGI. Trimming pared 0 bases from V and 6 bases from J, leaving 8 bases between. The CDR3 has 13 residues.

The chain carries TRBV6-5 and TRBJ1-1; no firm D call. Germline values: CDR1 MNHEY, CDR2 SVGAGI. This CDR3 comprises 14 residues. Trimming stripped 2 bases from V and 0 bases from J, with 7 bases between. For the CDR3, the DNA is TGTGCCAGCAGTTACGCGCTCTTGAACACTGAAGCTTTCTTT. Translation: CASSYALLNTEAFF.

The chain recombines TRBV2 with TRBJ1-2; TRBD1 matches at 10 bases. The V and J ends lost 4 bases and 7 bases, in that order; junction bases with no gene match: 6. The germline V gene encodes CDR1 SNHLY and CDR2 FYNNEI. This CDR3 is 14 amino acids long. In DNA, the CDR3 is TGTGCCAGCAGTGCGAGACAGGGGGCGCTTGGCTACACCTTC. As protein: CASSARQGALGYTF.

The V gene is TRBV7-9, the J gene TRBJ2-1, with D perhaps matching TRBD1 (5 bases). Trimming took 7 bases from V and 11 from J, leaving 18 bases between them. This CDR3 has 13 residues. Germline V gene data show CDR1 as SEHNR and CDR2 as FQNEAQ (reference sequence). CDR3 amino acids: CASTDSEQVQQFF. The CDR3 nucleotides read TGTGCCAGCACCGACTCTGAACAGGTTCAGCAGTTCTTC. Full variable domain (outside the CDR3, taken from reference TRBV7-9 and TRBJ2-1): DTGVSQNPRHKITKRGQNVTFRCDPISEHNRLYWYRQTLGQGPEFLTYFQNEAQLEKSRLLSDRFSAERPKGSFSTLEIQRTEQGDSAMYLCASTDSEQVQQFFGPGTRLTVL.

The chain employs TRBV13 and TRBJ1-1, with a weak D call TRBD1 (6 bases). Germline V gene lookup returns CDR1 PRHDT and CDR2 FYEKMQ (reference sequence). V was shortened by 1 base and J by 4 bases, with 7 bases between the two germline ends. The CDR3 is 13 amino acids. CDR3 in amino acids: CASSLVGATEAFF. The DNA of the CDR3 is TGTGCCAGCAGCTTAGTGGGGGCCACTGAAGCTTTCTTT.

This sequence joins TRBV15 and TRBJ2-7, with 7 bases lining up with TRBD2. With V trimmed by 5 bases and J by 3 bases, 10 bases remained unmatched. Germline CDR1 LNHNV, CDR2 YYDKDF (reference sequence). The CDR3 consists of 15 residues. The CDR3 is CATSPSVGGFYEQYF. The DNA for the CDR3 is TGTGCCACCAGCCCGTCCGTGGGGGGGTTCTACGAGCAGTACTTC.

CDR3 amino acids: CASSQEGVKAFF. CDR3 nucleotide sequence: TGTGCCAGCAGCCAAGAAGGGGTTAAAGCTTTCTTT. The chain links TRBV14 to TRBJ1-1, with D perhaps TRBD1 (5 bases). Germline V gene data show CDR1 as SGHDN and CDR2 as FVKESK. The germline V and J ends were trimmed by 0 bases and 9 bases, with 8 bases remaining between them. CDR3 size: 12 residues.

CDR3 nucleotide sequence: TGTGCCAGCAGCTTAGCCGGGACAGCGAACACTGAAGCTTTCTTT. Its protein product is CASSLAGTANTEAFF. J is TRBJ1-1 and V is TRBV7-9, with 7 bases matching TRBD1. Per the germline V gene, CDR1 is SEHNR and CDR2 is FQNEAQ (reference sequence). The CDR3 has 15 amino acids. Trimming removed 0 bases from V and 1 base from J; junction bases left unmatched: 2.

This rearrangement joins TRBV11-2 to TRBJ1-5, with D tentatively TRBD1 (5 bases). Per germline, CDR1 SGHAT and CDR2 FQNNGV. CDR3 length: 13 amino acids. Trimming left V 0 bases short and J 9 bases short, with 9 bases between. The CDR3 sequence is CASSLDFRGPQHF. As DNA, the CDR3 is TGTGCCAGCAGCTTAGATTTTAGGGGGCCCCAGCATTTT. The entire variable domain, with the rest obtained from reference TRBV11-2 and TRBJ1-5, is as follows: EAGVAQSPRYKIIEKRQSVAFWCNPISGHATLYWYQQILGQGPKLLIQFQNNGVVDDSQLPKDRFSAERLKGVDSTLKIQPAKLEDSAVYLCASSLDFRGPQHFGDGTRLSIL.

The CDR3 protein is CASRSGGSANEKLFF. CDR3 bases: TGTGCCAGCAGGTCAGGGGGCTCGGCTAATGAAAAACTGTTTTTT. The rearrangement uses TRBV6-5 and TRBJ1-4; 8 bases agree with TRBD1. The junction had 6 bases not matched to a gene; V was cut back by 6 bases and J by 3 bases. This CDR3 spans 15 amino acids. Germline V gene sequence: CDR1 MNHEY, CDR2 SVGAGI.

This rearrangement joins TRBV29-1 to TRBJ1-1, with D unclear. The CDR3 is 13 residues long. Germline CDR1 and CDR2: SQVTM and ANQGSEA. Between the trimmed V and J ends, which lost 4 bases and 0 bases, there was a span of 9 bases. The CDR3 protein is CSVGGSVNTEAFF. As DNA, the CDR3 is TGCAGCGTTGGCGGGAGCGTGAACACTGAAGCTTTCTTT.

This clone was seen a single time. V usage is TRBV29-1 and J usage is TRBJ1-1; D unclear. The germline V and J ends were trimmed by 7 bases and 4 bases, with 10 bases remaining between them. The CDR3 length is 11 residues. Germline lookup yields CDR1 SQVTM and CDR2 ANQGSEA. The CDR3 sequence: CSGGVGTEAFF. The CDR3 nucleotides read TGCAGCGGCGGCGTAGGCACTGAAGCTTTCTTT.

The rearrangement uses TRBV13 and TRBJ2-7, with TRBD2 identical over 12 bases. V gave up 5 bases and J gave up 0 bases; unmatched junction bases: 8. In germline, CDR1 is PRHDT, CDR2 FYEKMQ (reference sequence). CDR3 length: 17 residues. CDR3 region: CASSPKLAGGRSYEQYF. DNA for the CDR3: TGTGCCAGCAGCCCGAAACTAGCGGGAGGCCGCTCCTACGAGCAGTACTTC.

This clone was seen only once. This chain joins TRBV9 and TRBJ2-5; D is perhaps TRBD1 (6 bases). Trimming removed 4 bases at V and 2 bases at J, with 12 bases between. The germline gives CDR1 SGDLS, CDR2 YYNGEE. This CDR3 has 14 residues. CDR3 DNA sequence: TGTGCCAGCAGCAAAGAGGGGGTACAAGAGACCCAGTACTTC. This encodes CASSKEGVQETQYF.

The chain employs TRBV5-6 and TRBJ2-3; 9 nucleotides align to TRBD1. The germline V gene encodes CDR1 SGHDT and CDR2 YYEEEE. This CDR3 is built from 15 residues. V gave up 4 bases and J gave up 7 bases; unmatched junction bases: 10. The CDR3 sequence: CASSGGQGGGYTQYF. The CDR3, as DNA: TGTGCCAGCAGCGGGGGACAGGGAGGAGGATATACGCAGTATTTT.

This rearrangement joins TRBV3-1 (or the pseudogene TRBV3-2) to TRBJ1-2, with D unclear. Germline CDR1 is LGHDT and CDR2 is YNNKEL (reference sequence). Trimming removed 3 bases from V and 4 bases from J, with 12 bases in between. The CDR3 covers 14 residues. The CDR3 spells CASSQGVPIYGYTF. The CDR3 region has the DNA TGTGCCAGCAGCCAGGGAGTTCCCATCTATGGCTACACCTTC.

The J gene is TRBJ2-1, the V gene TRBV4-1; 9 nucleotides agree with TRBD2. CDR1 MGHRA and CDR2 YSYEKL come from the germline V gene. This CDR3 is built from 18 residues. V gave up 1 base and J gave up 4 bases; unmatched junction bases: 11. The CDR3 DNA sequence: TGCGCCAGCAGCCAAGGCCCCGAGACTAGCGGTTATTACAATGAGCAGTTCTTC. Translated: CASSQGPETSGYYNEQFF.

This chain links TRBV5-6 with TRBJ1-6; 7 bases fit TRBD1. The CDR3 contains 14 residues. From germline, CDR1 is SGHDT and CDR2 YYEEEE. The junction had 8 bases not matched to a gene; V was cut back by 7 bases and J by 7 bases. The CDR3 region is CASGKQGTNSPLHF. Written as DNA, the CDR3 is TGTGCCAGCGGCAAACAGGGGACCAATTCACCCCTCCACTTT.

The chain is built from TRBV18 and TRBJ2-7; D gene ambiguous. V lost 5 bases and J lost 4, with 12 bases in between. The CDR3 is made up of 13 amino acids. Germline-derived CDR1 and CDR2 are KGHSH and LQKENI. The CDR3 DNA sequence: TGTGCCAGCTCATCCACACCCCCTTACGAGCAGTACTTC. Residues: CASSSTPPYEQYF. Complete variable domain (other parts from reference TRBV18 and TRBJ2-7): NAGVMQNPRHLVRRRGQEARLRCSPMKGHSHVYWYRQLPEEGLKFMVYLQKENIIDESGMPKERFSAEFPKEGPSILRIQQVVRGDSAAYFCASSSTPPYEQYFGPGTRLTVT.

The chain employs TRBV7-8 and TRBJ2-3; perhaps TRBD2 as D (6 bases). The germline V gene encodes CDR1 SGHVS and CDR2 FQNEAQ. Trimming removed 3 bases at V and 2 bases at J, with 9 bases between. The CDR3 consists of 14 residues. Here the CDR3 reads CASSFPSATDTQYF. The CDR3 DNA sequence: TGTGCCAGCAGCTTCCCTAGCGCCACAGATACGCAGTATTTT.

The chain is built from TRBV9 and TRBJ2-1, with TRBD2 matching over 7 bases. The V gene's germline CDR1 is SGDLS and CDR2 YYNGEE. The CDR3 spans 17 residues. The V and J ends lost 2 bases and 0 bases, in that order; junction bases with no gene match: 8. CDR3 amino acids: CASSVGPGGSSYNEQFF. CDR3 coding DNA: TGTGCCAGCAGCGTGGGCCCTGGCGGGAGCTCCTACAATGAGCAGTTCTTC.

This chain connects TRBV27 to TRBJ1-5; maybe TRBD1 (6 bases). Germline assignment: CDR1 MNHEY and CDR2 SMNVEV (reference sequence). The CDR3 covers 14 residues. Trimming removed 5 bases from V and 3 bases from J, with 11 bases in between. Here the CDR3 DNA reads TGTGCCAGCAGTATACAGGGTTACAATCAGCCCCAGCATTTT. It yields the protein CASSIQGYNQPQHF.

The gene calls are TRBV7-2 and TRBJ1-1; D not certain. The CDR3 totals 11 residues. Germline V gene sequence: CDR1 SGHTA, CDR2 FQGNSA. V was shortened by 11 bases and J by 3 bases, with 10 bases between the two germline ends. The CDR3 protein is CASLDDTEAFF. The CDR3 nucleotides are TGTGCCTCCTTAGATGACACTGAAGCTTTCTTT.

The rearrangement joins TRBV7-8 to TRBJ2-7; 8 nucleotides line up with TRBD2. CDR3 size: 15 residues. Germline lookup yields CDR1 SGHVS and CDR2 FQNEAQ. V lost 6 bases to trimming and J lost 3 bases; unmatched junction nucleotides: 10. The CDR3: CASSGGGRIGYEQYF. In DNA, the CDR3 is TGTGCCAGCAGTGGCGGGGGGCGCATTGGCTACGAGCAGTACTTC.

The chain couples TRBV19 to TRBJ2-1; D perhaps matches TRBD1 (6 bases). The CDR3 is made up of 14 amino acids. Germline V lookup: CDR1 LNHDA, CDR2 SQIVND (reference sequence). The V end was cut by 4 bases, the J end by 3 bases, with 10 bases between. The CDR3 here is CASSSPDSYNEQFF. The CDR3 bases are TGTGCCAGTAGTAGCCCGGACAGCTACAATGAGCAGTTCTTC. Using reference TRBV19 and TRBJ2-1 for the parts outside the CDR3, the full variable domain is DGGITQSPKYLFRKEGQNVTLSCEQNLNHDAMYWYRQDPGQGLRLIYYSQIVNDFQKGDIAEGYSVSREKKESFPLTVTSAQKNPTAFYLCASSSPDSYNEQFFGPGTRLTVL.

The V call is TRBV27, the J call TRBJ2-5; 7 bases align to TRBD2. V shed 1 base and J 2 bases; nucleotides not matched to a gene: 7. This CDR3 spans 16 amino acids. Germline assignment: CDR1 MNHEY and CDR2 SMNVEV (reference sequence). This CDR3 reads CASSLFAGDRQETQYF. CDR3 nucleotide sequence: TGTGCCAGCAGTTTATTCGCGGGGGATAGACAAGAGACCCAGTACTTC.

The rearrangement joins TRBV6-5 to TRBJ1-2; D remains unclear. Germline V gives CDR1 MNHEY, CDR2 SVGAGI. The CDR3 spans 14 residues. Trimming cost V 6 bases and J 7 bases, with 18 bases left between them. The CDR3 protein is CASSSRSLEGGYTF. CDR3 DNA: TGTGCCAGCAGCTCCCGGTCCCTGGAGGGTGGCTACACCTTC.

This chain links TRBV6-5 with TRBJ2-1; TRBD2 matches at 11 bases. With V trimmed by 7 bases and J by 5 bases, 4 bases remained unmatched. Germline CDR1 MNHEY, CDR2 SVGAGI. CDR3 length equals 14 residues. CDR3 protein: CASMLAGGNNEQFF. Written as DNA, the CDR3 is TGTGCCAGCATGCTAGCGGGAGGTAACAATGAGCAGTTCTTC.

The CDR3 DNA is TGTGCCAGCAGCCCTGGACTAGCAAGCGAGCAGTACTTC. This codes for CASSPGLASEQYF. The chain combines TRBV7-8 with TRBJ2-7; 8 bases are shared with TRBD2. The CDR3 spans 13 residues. The V gene end was trimmed by 5 bases and the J gene end by 6 bases; junction bases not matched to a gene: 6. Germline V gene data show CDR1 as SGHVS and CDR2 as FQNEAQ.

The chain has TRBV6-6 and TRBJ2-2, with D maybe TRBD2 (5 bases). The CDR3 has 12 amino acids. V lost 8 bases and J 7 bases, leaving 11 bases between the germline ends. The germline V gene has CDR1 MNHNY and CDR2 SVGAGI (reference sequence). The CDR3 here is CASLSAGGELFF. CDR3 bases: TGTGCCAGCCTGTCTGCGGGCGGGGAGCTGTTTTTT.

The CDR3 DNA is TGTGCCAGCAGGCTGGGACAGGGGGTTGACACTGAAGCTTTCTTT. Its translation: CASRLGQGVDTEAFF. The chain links TRBV6-5 to TRBJ1-1; 11 bases align to TRBD1. Trimming at V came to 6 bases and at J to 3 bases, leaving 6 bases not matched to a gene. Germline CDR1 is MNHEY and CDR2 is SVGAGI. This CDR3 has 15 residues.

CDR3 sequence reads: CASRKGQPSTDTQYF. The CDR3, as DNA: TGTGCCAGTAGGAAGGGACAGCCTAGCACAGATACGCAGTATTTT. This rearrangement joins TRBV19 to TRBJ2-3, with 7 bases identical to TRBD1. From germline, CDR1 is LNHDA and CDR2 SQIVND (reference sequence). With 6 bases clipped from V and 0 bases from J, the junction kept 6 bases outside the gene matches. CDR3 length: 15 amino acids.